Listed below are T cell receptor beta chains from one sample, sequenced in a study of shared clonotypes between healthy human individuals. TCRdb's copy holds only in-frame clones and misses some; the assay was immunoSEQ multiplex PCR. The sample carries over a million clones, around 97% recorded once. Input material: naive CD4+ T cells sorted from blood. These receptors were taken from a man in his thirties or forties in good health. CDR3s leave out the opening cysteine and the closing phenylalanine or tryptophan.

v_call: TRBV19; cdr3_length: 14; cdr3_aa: ASSVIAGQTNYGYT
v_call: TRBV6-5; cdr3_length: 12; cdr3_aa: ASMPQQGGGEQY
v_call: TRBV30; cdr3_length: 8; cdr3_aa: AWSLETQY
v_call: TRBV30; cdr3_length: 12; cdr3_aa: AWSGGSVYDEQF
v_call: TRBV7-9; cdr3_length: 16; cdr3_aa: ASSSVKLRLARYNEQF
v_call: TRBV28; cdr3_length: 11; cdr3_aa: ASNRDNTDTQY
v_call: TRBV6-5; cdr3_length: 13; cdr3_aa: ASSYFSPNTGELF
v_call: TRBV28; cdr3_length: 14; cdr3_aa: ASSLSHSYSNQPQH
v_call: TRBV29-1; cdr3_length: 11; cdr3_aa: SGQQSSGNTIY
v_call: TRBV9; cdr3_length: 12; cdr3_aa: ASSPTTGDYGYT